Following are 13 T cell receptor beta chains from one sample sequenced in a study of cytomegalovirus exposure and HLA in healthy donors. PCR was performed using 60 Vbeta and 13 Jbeta primers. The data were produced by immunoSEQ multiplex PCR, yet TCRdb's version contains in-frame clones alone and is incomplete. The table lists about 140,000 clones, roughly 80% of them singletons, with less than 3.5% in the top ten. The sequencing sample was made of PBMCs. The receptors come from a woman aged 25 to 39 in good health and CMV-seronegative.

This chain uses TRBV5-4 with TRBJ1-2; 11 positions agree with TRBD1. There are 16 residues in the CDR3. The V gene's germline CDR1 is SGHNT and CDR2 YYREEE (reference sequence). With 5 bases clipped from V and 0 bases from J, the junction kept 6 bases outside the gene matches. CDR3 in DNA: TGTGCCAGCAGTTCGGACAGGGGGCCCACTAACTATGGCTACACCTTC. Protein sequence: CASSSDRGPTNYGYTF.

The V and J genes are TRBV4-2 and TRBJ2-7; D perhaps matches TRBD1 (5 bases). CDR3 length: 13 residues. V was pared by 1 base and J by 2 bases, with 6 bases between. In germline, CDR1 is LGHNA, CDR2 YNFKEQ. CDR3 amino acids: CASSQGQTYEQYF. The CDR3 nucleotides are TGTGCCAGCAGCCAAGGACAGACCTACGAGCAGTACTTC.

The CDR3 nucleotides are TGTGCCAGCAGTGAAGCGCTAGGATCTAATGGCTACACCTTC. This codes for CASSEALGSNGYTF. This sequence joins TRBV2 and TRBJ1-2; no clear D gene. Germline V CDR1 and CDR2: SNHLY, FYNNEI. V was clipped by 0 bases and J by 6 bases, with 11 bases between them. The CDR3 sequence is 14 residues long.

The chain employs TRBV19 and TRBJ1-5; D ambiguous. Germline V CDR1 and CDR2: LNHDA, SQIVND (reference sequence). Trimming shortened V by 6 bases and J by 7 bases, and 13 bases separated the two germline ends. The CDR3 contains 13 residues. The CDR3 DNA sequence: TGTGCCAGTAGGGGGAGGGTCGGGCAGCCCCAGCATTTT. It codes for CASRGRVGQPQHF.

The chain joins TRBV9 to TRBJ1-4; maybe TRBD1 (6 bases). Looked up from germline, CDR1 is SGDLS and CDR2 is YYNGEE. Trimming took off 4 bases at V and 6 bases at J, with 16 bases between the two ends. CDR3 length: 15 amino acids. The DNA for the CDR3 is TGTGCCAGCAGCACCTCGGGGACATCTGATGAAAAACTGTTTTTT. This sequence encodes CASSTSGTSDEKLFF. The full variable domain, completed using reference TRBV9 and TRBJ1-4, is DSGVTQTPKHLITATGQRVTLRCSPRSGDLSVYWYQQSLDQGLQFLIQYYNGEERAKGNILERFSAQQFPDLHSELNLSSLELGDSALYFCASSTSGTSDEKLFFGSGTQLSVL.

The chain employs TRBV13 and TRBJ1-6; TRBD1 is a possible D gene (5 bases). Germline CDR1 PRHDT, CDR2 FYEKMQ (reference sequence). V lost 1 base to trimming and J lost 6 bases, with 7 bases between them. The CDR3 loop spans 14 amino acids. CDR3 residues: CASSLAGFNSPLHF. For the CDR3, the DNA is TGTGCCAGCAGCTTAGCAGGGTTTAATTCACCCCTCCACTTT.

The chain is built from TRBV5-1 and TRBJ2-2; 11 bases agree with TRBD1. The CDR3 sequence is 18 residues long. CDR1 and CDR2 (germline): SGHRS, YFSETQ. Trimming cost V 0 bases and J 4 bases; bases outside gene matches: 8. The CDR3 here is CASSLALDRGRSTGELFF. CDR3 DNA: TGCGCCAGCAGCTTGGCTTTGGACAGGGGGCGTAGCACCGGGGAGCTGTTTTTT.

The V call is TRBV7-9, the J call TRBJ2-7; 9 positions match TRBD1. Looked up from germline, CDR1 is SEHNR and CDR2 is FQNEAQ (reference sequence). V lost 4 bases, J lost 0 bases, and 10 bases stayed unmatched. This CDR3 is 17 amino acids long. CDR3 loop: CASSWDRALSSSYEQYF. DNA for the CDR3: TGTGCCAGCAGCTGGGACAGGGCGTTGTCAAGCTCCTACGAGCAGTACTTC. The variable domain in full, completed from reference TRBV7-9 and TRBJ2-7, reads DTGVSQNPRHKITKRGQNVTFRCDPISEHNRLYWYRQTLGQGPEFLTYFQNEAQLEKSRLLSDRFSAERPKGSFSTLEIQRTEQGDSAMYLCASSWDRALSSSYEQYFGPGTRLTVT.

CDR3 DNA sequence: TGTGCCAGCAGCCACTCAAACCCGCTAGCCAAAAACATTCAGTACTTC. Amino acids: CASSHSNPLAKNIQYF. V is TRBV7-9 and J is TRBJ2-4; unclear D gene. The germline V gene has CDR1 SEHNR and CDR2 FQNEAQ (reference sequence). This CDR3 contains 16 residues. The V end lost 5 bases, the J end lost 0 bases, and 14 bases lay between the germline ends.

The chain has TRBV4-1 and TRBJ2-5, with 11 bases that match TRBD2. This CDR3 comprises 17 residues. Germline CDR1 reads MGHRA; CDR2 reads YSYEKL. V shed 1 base, J shed 0 bases, and the junction held 4 bases outside the gene matches. CDR3 coding DNA: TGCGCCAGCAGCCAAGGGGTACTAGCGGGAGACCAAGAGACCCAGTACTTC. This sequence encodes CASSQGVLAGDQETQYF.

The chain couples TRBV4-1 to TRBJ2-2; D gene ambiguous. Germline V gene data show CDR1 as MGHRA and CDR2 as YSYEKL. Trimming shortened V by 4 bases and J by 1 base, and 10 bases separated the two germline ends. The CDR3 spans 15 residues. Written as DNA, the CDR3 is TGCGCCAGCAGCCTAGTTGTCGGGAACACCGGGGAGCTGTTTTTT. Amino acids: CASSLVVGNTGELFF.

V usage is TRBV2 and J usage is TRBJ2-1; D uncertain. Germline V gene lookup returns CDR1 SNHLY and CDR2 FYNNEI. Trimming removed 3 bases at V and 7 bases at J, with 10 bases between. This CDR3 comprises 13 residues. This chain's CDR3 is CASSDSKINEQFF. The CDR3 DNA reads TGTGCCAGCAGTGACTCTAAGATAAATGAGCAGTTCTTC.

This clone was seen more than once but under ten times. V and J are TRBV7-3 and TRBJ2-4; possible D gene TRBD2, 6 bases. The CDR3 contains 15 residues. Trimming left V 1 base short and J 2 bases short, with 9 bases between. The germline CDR1 and CDR2 sequences are SGHTA and FQGTGA. CDR3 region: CASSLMGGTKNIQYF. The CDR3, as DNA: TGTGCCAGCAGCTTAATGGGGGGTACCAAAAACATTCAGTACTTC.